This TCR beta chain is from a study of cytomegalovirus exposure and HLA in healthy donors. Primers: 60 Vbeta forward and 13 Jbeta reverse. The assay was immunoSEQ multiplex PCR, and TCRdb's table has in-frame clones only and misses some. The sample includes about 90,000 clones, 79% seen only once; the top ten take approximately 3%. Regarding donors, all were healthy bone marrow donors. This CDR3 spans 14 amino acids. Germline CDR1 and CDR2: KGHSH and LQKENI. The germline V and J ends were trimmed by 2 bases and 4 bases, with 11 bases remaining between them. The chain joins TRBV18 to TRBJ1-1; D perhaps matches TRBD1 (5 bases). The receptor was derived from a man aged 30 to 45 in good health and CMV-seronegative. Sequenced: PBMCs. CDR3 DNA: TGTGCCAGCTCACCAAGGGATGGGGCCACTGAAGCTTTCTTT. The encoded protein is CASSPRDGATEAFF.